This passage covers 7 T cell receptor beta chains from one sample sequenced in a study of type 1 and type 2 diabetes patients. The PCR template was genomic DNA. Amplification of the beta chain CDR3 used 30 forward and 13 reverse multiplex primers. TCRdb independently ran MiXCR on the multiplex PCR reads; one entry per CDR3 protein. The sample holds 280,000 or so distinct CDR3 sequences, roughly 48% seen once. The sequencing sample was made of peripheral blood mononuclear cells (PBMCs). The receptors shown here come from a man younger than 35 with type 2 diabetes.

This clonotype was counted many times. J is TRBJ1-1 and V is TRBV25-1; no firm D call. The CDR3 extends over 13 amino acids. Germline loops: CDR1 MGHDK, CDR2 SYGVNS. Trimming pared 6 bases from V and 6 bases from J, leaving 14 bases between. CDR3 sequence: CASRVRPEAEAFF. CDR3 coding DNA: TGTGCCAGCAGGGTAAGACCCGAGGCTGAAGCTTTCTTT.

The chain is built from TRBV28 and TRBJ1-6; D is ambiguous. The V gene's germline CDR1 is MDHEN and CDR2 SYDVKM. The V end lost 7 bases, the J end lost 0 bases, and 13 bases lay between the germline ends. This CDR3 has 16 amino acids. The chain's CDR3 is CASTGPAGSYNSPLHF. CDR3 sequence (DNA): TGTGCCAGCACGGGCCCTGCCGGCTCCTATAATTCACCCCTCCACTTT. Combining the CDR3 with reference TRBV28 and TRBJ1-6 gives the whole variable domain DVKVTQSSRYLVKRTGEKVFLECVQDMDHENMFWYRQDPGLGLRLIYFSYDVKMKEKGDIPEGYSVSREKKERFSLILESASTNQTSMYLCASTGPAGSYNSPLHFGNGTRLTVT.

This clonotype showed up just a few times. V and J are TRBV29-1 and TRBJ2-7, with unresolved D. V gave up 4 bases and J gave up 4 bases, with 8 bases separating them. Germline V gives CDR1 SQVTM, CDR2 ANQGSEA. This CDR3 has 11 amino acids. The CDR3 bases are TGCAGCGTTGTGGTGGAGTACGAGCAGTACTTC. Its translation is CSVVVEYEQYF.

This sequence joins TRBV7-2 and TRBJ2-7; 7 nucleotides line up with TRBD1. Germline CDR1 SGHTA, CDR2 FQGNSA. The CDR3 covers 14 residues. The trim removed 5 bases at V and 2 bases at J, leaving 6 bases unmatched. As DNA, the CDR3 is TGTGCCAGCAGCGACGATGGACAGGCCTACGAGCAGTACTTC. Protein: CASSDDGQAYEQYF. The entire variable domain, with the rest obtained from reference TRBV7-2 and TRBJ2-7, is as follows: GAGVSQSPSNKVTEKGKDVELRCDPISGHTALYWYRQSLGQGLEFLIYFQGNSAPDKSGLPSDRFSAERTGGSVSTLTIQRTQQEDSAVYLCASSDDGQAYEQYFGPGTRLTVT.

This clonotype was picked up a small number of times. V gene TRBV19 combines with J gene TRBJ1-2, with unresolved D. V lost 3 bases and J lost 8, with 10 bases in between. The germline V gene encodes CDR1 LNHDA and CDR2 SQIVND (reference sequence). The CDR3 has 12 residues. CDR3 coding DNA: TGTGCCAGTAGTATCGGCTTTCGGGGCTACACCTTC. Translation: CASSIGFRGYTF.

The V call is TRBV7-2, the J call TRBJ2-1; D ambiguous. The germline V gene encodes CDR1 SGHTA and CDR2 FQGNSA. The CDR3 is 13 amino acids. V was shortened by 5 bases and J by 14 bases, with 19 bases between the two germline ends. The CDR3 DNA reads as TGTGCCAGCAGCCAGACGATACTACCGAGGAAGTTCTTC. This translates into CASSQTILPRKFF.

This clonotype has ten or more counts. This chain joins TRBV7-2 and TRBJ2-1; perhaps TRBD1 as D (6 bases). CDR3 size: 13 residues. The ends were cut back, 2 bases at V and 13 bases at J, with 15 bases in the middle. Per germline, CDR1 SGHTA and CDR2 FQGNSA. The CDR3 region has the DNA TGTGCCAGCAGCTTATCGCAGGGGCAGGGACAGTTCTTC. Translating it yields CASSLSQGQGQFF.